Listed here are 23 T cell receptor beta chains from one sample, sequenced in a study of blood T cell repertoires in COVID-19 (dated by TCRdb to about 2020). Receptor libraries were prepared by the immunoSEQ multiplex PCR assay. TCRdb obtained this table from immuneACCESS and retained in-frame rearrangements with V and J assigned. These tables miss some clones; where compared with another copy, unresolved V genes account for less than half of the shortfall, and the remainder is unexplained. Across this sample there are about 230,000 clones, with roughly 87% seen only once. Jointly, the top ten make up over 9.5% of the sample. Sequencing used peripheral blood. The receptors derive from a woman aged 18-35 years who had recovered from COVID-19.

The CDR3 sequence is CASSGFGGGDKGASKAYEQYF. The DNA of the CDR3 is TGTGCCAGCAGCGGCTTTGGCGGGGGCGATAAAGGGGCATCCAAGGCCTACGAGCAGTACTTC. The chain employs TRBV2 and TRBJ2-7; a weak D match, TRBD2 (7 bases). CDR3 length: 21 amino acids. V lost 6 bases to trimming and J lost 2 bases, with 35 bases between them. Germline CDR1 is SNHLY and CDR2 is FYNNEI. Full variable domain (remainder filled in from reference TRBV2 and TRBJ2-7): EPEVTQTPSHQVTQMGQEVILRCVPISNHLYFYWYRQILGQKVEFLVSFYNNEISEKSEIFDDQFSVERPDGSNFTLKIRSTKLEDSAMYFCASSGFGGGDKGASKAYEQYFGPGTRLTVT.

CDR3 nucleotides: TGTGCCAGCAGTGAAATCGCGGGGATCGCAGATACGCAGTATTTT. It translates to CASSEIAGIADTQYF. The rearrangement joins TRBV2 to TRBJ2-3, with a tentative D call TRBD2 (6 bases). Per the germline V gene, CDR1 is SNHLY and CDR2 is FYNNEI. The CDR3 totals 15 residues. The V gene lost 2 bases and the J gene lost 4 bases, with 13 bases spanning the gap.

The chain uses TRBV27 and TRBJ2-1, with 7 bases fitting TRBD2. Germline values: CDR1 MNHEY, CDR2 SMNVEV (reference sequence). The CDR3 extends over 14 amino acids. Germline trimming cut 4 bases from V and 2 bases from J; bases unmatched to any gene: 2. DNA of the CDR3: TGTGCCAGCAGTTCACTAGCGACCTACAATGAGCAGTTCTTC. Its translation: CASSSLATYNEQFF.

The rearrangement uses TRBV6-2 or TRBV6-3 and TRBJ1-2; D is unresolved. CDR1 and CDR2 from the germline V gene are MNHEY and SVGEGT. V was shortened by 0 bases and J by 4 bases, with 6 bases between the two germline ends. This CDR3 is built from 13 residues. The CDR3: CASSYSLSYGYTF. The CDR3 coding sequence is TGTGCCAGCAGTTACTCGTTGAGCTATGGCTACACCTTC.

Only one count was recorded for this clone. This sequence joins TRBV5-4 and TRBJ2-7, with 8 bases fitting TRBD1. V trimming: 2 bases; J trimming: 2 bases; junction bases outside the gene matches: 3. There are 14 residues in the CDR3. Germline V gives CDR1 SGHNT, CDR2 YYREEE (reference sequence). Here the CDR3 reads CASSFTGGTYEQYF. For the CDR3, the DNA is TGTGCCAGCAGCTTTACAGGGGGAACCTACGAGCAGTACTTC.

The CDR3 loop is CASSAPTGNTIYF. CDR3 nucleotides: TGTGCCAGCAGTGCGCCAACCGGAAACACCATATATTTT. The gene calls are TRBV12-3 or TRBV12-4 and TRBJ1-3; D is ambiguous. This CDR3 has 13 amino acids. V was trimmed by 5 bases and J by 4 bases, leaving 9 bases between them.

The chain combines TRBV5-4 with TRBJ1-2, with 7 bases identical to TRBD1. V lost 1 base to trimming and J lost 6 bases; unmatched junction nucleotides: 6. The CDR3 totals 14 residues. Germline V gives CDR1 SGHNT, CDR2 YYREEE (reference sequence). The CDR3 DNA sequence: TGTGCCAGCAGCTTGAGACAGGGAGGTGATGGCTACACCTTC. This codes for CASSLRQGGDGYTF.

This chain joins TRBV30 and TRBJ2-7; 14 bases line up with TRBD2. The germline gives CDR1 GTSNPN, CDR2 SVGIG (reference sequence). V shed 3 bases and J 5 bases; nucleotides not matched to a gene: 3. CDR3 size: 14 residues. CDR3 amino acids: CAWRGTSGSDEQYF. The CDR3 coding sequence is TGTGCCTGGAGGGGGACTAGCGGGAGTGACGAGCAGTACTTC. Complete variable domain (other parts from reference TRBV30 and TRBJ2-7): SQTIHQWPATLVQPVGSPLSLECTVEGTSNPNLYWYRQAAGRGLQLLFYSVGIGQISSEVPQNLSASRPQDRQFILSSKKLLLSDSGFYLCAWRGTSGSDEQYFGPGTRLTVT.

V usage is TRBV6-2 or TRBV6-3 and J usage is TRBJ2-2; weak D call: TRBD1 (6 bases). The CDR3 length is 15 residues. CDR1 MNHEY and CDR2 SVGEGT come from the germline V gene. The V gene lost 0 bases and the J gene lost 7 bases, with 12 bases spanning the gap. In DNA, the CDR3 is TGTGCCAGCAGTTACTCGGACAGAGGACTCGGGGAGCTGTTTTTT. Amino acids: CASSYSDRGLGELFF.

The rearrangement joins TRBV7-2 to TRBJ2-7; the D gene is possibly TRBD1 (5 bases). The CDR3 has 13 residues. V gave up 1 base and J gave up 6 bases, with 10 bases separating them. Germline V CDR1 and CDR2: SGHTA, FQGNSA. The CDR3 region has the DNA TGTGCCAGCAGCTTAGACCCCCAGGGCGAGCAGTACTTC. Amino acids: CASSLDPQGEQYF.

V gene TRBV6-6 combines with J gene TRBJ2-7, with 8 bases aligning to TRBD1. Germline V gene sequence: CDR1 MNHNY, CDR2 SVGAGI (reference sequence). The CDR3 has 16 residues. V lost 0 bases and J lost 0; bases outside the gene matches: 4. The DNA for the CDR3 is TGTGCCAGCAGTTACTCGCGACAGGGGAACTCCTACGAGCAGTACTTC. Translating gives CASSYSRQGNSYEQYF.

Only one count was recorded for this clone. V is TRBV6-5 and J is TRBJ2-1; TRBD1 matches 11 bases. There are 15 residues in the CDR3. The V segment lost 2 bases and the J segment 4 bases; nucleotides outside the gene matches: 1. Germline CDR1 and CDR2: MNHEY and SVGAGI. This chain's CDR3 is CASSYGTGGYNEQFF. As DNA, the CDR3 is TGTGCCAGCAGTTACGGGACAGGGGGGTACAATGAGCAGTTCTTC.

The rearrangement joins TRBV10-3 to TRBJ1-2; D remains ambiguous. V lost 0 bases, J lost 6 bases, and 11 bases lay in between. Germline V gives CDR1 ENHRY, CDR2 SYGVKD. The CDR3 totals 14 residues. CDR3 bases: TGTGCCATCAGTGAGTCGATCGGGGTGAATGGCTACACCTTC. It specifies CAISESIGVNGYTF.

CDR3 residues: CASSPTSGRTDTQYF. In DNA, the CDR3 is TGTGCCAGCAGTCCTACTAGCGGTCGCACAGATACGCAGTATTTT. The chain recombines TRBV2 with TRBJ2-3; 8 nucleotides match TRBD2. CDR1 and CDR2 (germline): SNHLY, FYNNEI. V lost 5 bases, J lost 1 base, and 5 bases stayed unmatched. This CDR3 is built from 15 residues.

The V gene is TRBV25-1, the J gene TRBJ2-3, with 14 positions matching TRBD2. This CDR3 is built from 18 residues. The V gene's germline CDR1 is MGHDK and CDR2 SYGVNS. V lost 5 bases and J lost 6; bases outside the gene matches: 13. This CDR3 is CASSSSRGTSGSRDTQYF. The CDR3 coding sequence is TGTGCCAGCAGTTCTTCAAGAGGGACTAGCGGGAGTAGGGATACGCAGTATTTT.

V and J are TRBV9 and TRBJ1-1; TRBD1 is a possible D gene (5 bases). This CDR3 is built from 14 residues. Germline CDR1 SGDLS, CDR2 YYNGEE. V lost 0 bases to trimming and J lost 3 bases, with 9 bases between them. CDR3 sequence reads: CASSVEGGDTEAFF. CDR3 nucleotide sequence: TGTGCCAGCAGCGTAGAAGGAGGGGACACTGAAGCTTTCTTT.

This clone was found a few times. For the CDR3, the DNA is TGCGCCAGCAGCTTGGTACTAGCGGGAGTTTACGAGCAGTACTTC. Protein product: CASSLVLAGVYEQYF. This sequence joins TRBV5-1 and TRBJ2-7; 11 bases fit TRBD2. Germline V gene sequence: CDR1 SGHRS, CDR2 YFSETQ. The length of the CDR3 is 15 residues. Trimming cost V 0 bases and J 4 bases; bases outside gene matches: 3.

The chain joins TRBV4-1 to TRBJ1-5; TRBD1 matches at 7 bases. With V trimmed by 8 bases and J by 7 bases, 14 bases remained unmatched. CDR1 is MGHRA, CDR2 YSYEKL, per germline. CDR3 size: 15 residues. This chain's CDR3 is CASSIGTVRGQPQHF. The CDR3 DNA follows: TGCGCCAGCTCCATCGGGACAGTGAGGGGACAGCCCCAGCATTTT.

This clone was seen only once. J is TRBJ2-2 and V is TRBV7-9, with D perhaps TRBD1 (6 bases). Germline V lookup: CDR1 SEHNR, CDR2 FQNEAQ (reference sequence). V lost 5 bases, J lost 6 bases, and 10 bases lay in between. This CDR3 region has 13 residues. CDR3 sequence (DNA): TGTGCCAGCAGCACGCAGGGGTCCGGGGAGCTGTTTTTT. Protein product: CASSTQGSGELFF.

This clone was counted only a few times. The chain uses TRBV12-2 and TRBJ1-1; TRBD1 was called by the table and not checked on the DNA. TRBV12-2 is a pseudogene. This CDR3 is 15 amino acids long. The CDR3 coding sequence is TGTGCAAGTCCCAGGGTTTTTATGTGTGGCACTGAAGCTTTCTTT. Translation: CASPRVFMCGTEAFF.

The chain has TRBV25-1 and TRBJ2-7; possibly TRBD1 for D (6 bases). Germline V CDR1 and CDR2: MGHDK, SYGVNS. V shed 4 bases and J shed 0 bases, with 13 bases lying between them. The CDR3 loop spans 15 amino acids. The DNA for the CDR3 is TGTGCCAGCAGTGTCCTGGGACACCTCTCCTACGAGCAGTACTTC. The encoded protein is CASSVLGHLSYEQYF.

This rearrangement joins TRBV2 to TRBJ2-7; perhaps TRBD1 as D (5 bases). The CDR3 runs 12 residues. V was shortened by 8 bases and J by 2 bases, with 10 bases between the two germline ends. Germline V gives CDR1 SNHLY, CDR2 FYNNEI. The DNA of the CDR3 is TGTGCCAGCCTGACAGTAACCTACGAGCAGTACTTC. Its protein is CASLTVTYEQYF.

The V call is TRBV21-1, the J call TRBJ2-3; the D segment call TRBD2 is taken from the table without a DNA check. TRBV21-1 is noted as a pseudogene. The CDR3 is made up of 14 amino acids. The CDR3 DNA follows: TGTGCCAGCAGCAAGGGACTTATAAGGGATACGCAGTATTTT. Protein: CASSKGLIRDTQYF.